These 10 T cell receptor beta chains were sequenced from one sample in a study of T cell changes during pregnancy in multiple sclerosis. Assay used: immunoSEQ multiplex PCR; TCRdb lists only in-frame clones, some missing. The top ten hold more than 1.5% of the sample, which has some 90,000 clones, 90% to 95% seen once. The material sequenced was peripheral blood, taken after pregnancy. These receptors originate from a female donor in good health, enrolled as a control in a pregnancy study.

The rearrangement joins TRBV28 to TRBJ1-5, with D possibly TRBD1 on 6 matching bases. Trimming removed 6 bases at V and 6 bases at J, with 21 bases between. From germline, CDR1 is MDHEN and CDR2 SYDVKM. The CDR3 runs to 16 residues. CDR3 coding DNA: TGTGCCAGCAGCATAAATACCAGGGGATCGGGTCAGCCCCAGCATTTT. It translates to CASSINTRGSGQPQHF. Based on the CDR3 plus reference TRBV28 and TRBJ1-5, the full variable domain is DVKVTQSSRYLVKRTGEKVFLECVQDMDHENMFWYRQDPGLGLRLIYFSYDVKMKEKGDIPEGYSVSREKKERFSLILESASTNQTSMYLCASSINTRGSGQPQHFGDGTRLSIL.

The gene calls are TRBV5-5 and TRBJ2-4, with 12 bases lining up with TRBD2. CDR1 SGHKS and CDR2 YYEKEE come from the germline V gene (reference sequence). The CDR3 consists of 16 residues. Germline trimming cut 4 bases from V and 4 bases from J; bases unmatched to any gene: 6. CDR3 in DNA: TGTGCCAGCAGCCGCCGACTAGCGGGGGTGAAAAACATTCAGTACTTC. Protein sequence: CASSRRLAGVKNIQYF.

Notes on this clone: Other DNA sequences from this sample encode an identical CDR3 as well. This CDR3 reads CASSSRLAGTDTQYF. Here the CDR3 DNA reads TGTGCCAGCAGCTCCCGACTAGCGGGCACAGATACGCAGTATTTT. V usage is TRBV7-9 and J usage is TRBJ2-3, with TRBD2 identical over 9 bases. CDR3 size: 15 residues. V was clipped by 4 bases and J by 1 base; unmatched bases: 3. Germline assignment: CDR1 SEHNR and CDR2 FQNEAQ (reference sequence).

The genes are TRBV2 and TRBJ1-5; D is possibly TRBD1 (5 bases). Trimming took off 3 bases at V and 6 bases at J, with 12 bases between the two ends. Per germline, CDR1 SNHLY and CDR2 FYNNEI. CDR3 size: 14 residues. CDR3 DNA: TGTGCCAGCAGTGAGAGAAGGGGTACTCAGCCCCAGCATTTT. Its translation: CASSERRGTQPQHF. Using reference TRBV2 and TRBJ1-5 for the parts outside the CDR3, the full variable domain is EPEVTQTPSHQVTQMGQEVILRCVPISNHLYFYWYRQILGQKVEFLVSFYNNEISEKSEIFDDQFSVERPDGSNFTLKIRSTKLEDSAMYFCASSERRGTQPQHFGDGTRLSIL.

The chain recombines TRBV6-5 with TRBJ2-7; TRBD1 matches 12 bases. V shed 7 bases, J shed 5 bases, and the junction held 6 bases outside the gene matches. The germline V gene encodes CDR1 MNHEY and CDR2 SVGAGI. The CDR3 covers 14 residues. CDR3 protein: CASTPGQGADEQYF. CDR3 sequence (DNA): TGTGCCAGCACCCCGGGACAGGGGGCCGACGAGCAGTACTTC.

The chain uses TRBV5-1 and TRBJ2-6; D is unresolved. This CDR3 region has 14 residues. In germline, CDR1 is SGHRS, CDR2 YFSETQ. Trimming took 4 bases from V and 0 from J, leaving 5 bases between them. The CDR3 DNA is TGCGCCAGCAGCCCCAGCTCTGGGGCCAACGTCCTGACTTTC. Translating gives CASSPSSGANVLTF.

This chain connects TRBV7-8 to TRBJ1-5, with TRBD1 matching over 10 bases. The ends lost 2 bases at V and 6 bases at J; junction bases unmatched: 10. Germline CDR1 and CDR2: SGHVS and FQNEAQ. CDR3 length: 17 amino acids. CDR3 sequence reads: CASSLSGTGEQGQPQHF. The DNA for the CDR3 is TGTGCCAGCAGCTTATCCGGGACAGGGGAGCAGGGTCAGCCCCAGCATTTT.

This clone came up a few times. This chain connects TRBV9 to TRBJ1-1; D perhaps matches TRBD1 (6 bases). Germline lookup yields CDR1 SGDLS and CDR2 YYNGEE. V lost 0 bases, J lost 4 bases, and 10 bases lay in between. CDR3 length equals 14 residues. The CDR3 nucleotides read TGTGCCAGCAGCGTAGCGGGGGGGCCCACTGAAGCTTTCTTT. It translates to CASSVAGGPTEAFF.

The chain has TRBV9 and TRBJ2-1; the match to TRBD2 covers 10 bases. Germline V gene data show CDR1 as SGDLS and CDR2 as YYNGEE. The V and J ends lost 0 bases and 9 bases, in that order; junction bases with no gene match: 6. The CDR3 is 15 amino acids. The CDR3 is CASSVGSGGASEQFF. The DNA for the CDR3 is TGTGCCAGCAGCGTAGGGAGCGGGGGGGCGAGTGAGCAGTTCTTC. Complete variable domain (other parts from reference TRBV9 and TRBJ2-1): DSGVTQTPKHLITATGQRVTLRCSPRSGDLSVYWYQQSLDQGLQFLIQYYNGEERAKGNILERFSAQQFPDLHSELNLSSLELGDSALYFCASSVGSGGASEQFFGPGTRLTVL.

The chain is built from TRBV27 and TRBJ2-5, with 9 bases lining up with TRBD2. CDR3 size: 14 residues. The V gene's germline CDR1 is MNHEY and CDR2 SMNVEV (reference sequence). V lost 4 bases and J lost 6; bases outside the gene matches: 6. The CDR3: CASSYQGLAKTQYF. In DNA, the CDR3 is TGTGCCAGCAGTTACCAGGGACTAGCCAAGACCCAGTACTTC.